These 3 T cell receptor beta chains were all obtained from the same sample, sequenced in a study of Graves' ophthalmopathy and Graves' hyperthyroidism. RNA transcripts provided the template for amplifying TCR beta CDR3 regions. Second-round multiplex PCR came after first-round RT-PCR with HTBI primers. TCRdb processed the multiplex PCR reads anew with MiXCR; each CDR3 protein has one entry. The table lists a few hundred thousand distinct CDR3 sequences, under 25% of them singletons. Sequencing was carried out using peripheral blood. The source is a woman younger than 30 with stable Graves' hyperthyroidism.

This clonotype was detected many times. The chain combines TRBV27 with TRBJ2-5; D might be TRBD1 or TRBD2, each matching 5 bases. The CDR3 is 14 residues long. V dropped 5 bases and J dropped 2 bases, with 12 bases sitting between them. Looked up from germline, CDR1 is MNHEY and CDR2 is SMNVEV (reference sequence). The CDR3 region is CASSPWDRQETQYF. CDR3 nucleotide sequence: TGTGCCAGCAGTCCTTGGGACCGTCAAGAGACCCAGTACTTC.

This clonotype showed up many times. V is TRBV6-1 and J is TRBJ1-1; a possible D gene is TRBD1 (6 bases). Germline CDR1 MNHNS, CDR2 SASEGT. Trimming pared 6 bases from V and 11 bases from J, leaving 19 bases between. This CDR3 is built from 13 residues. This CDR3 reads CASSSYRDHGAFF. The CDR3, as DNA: TGTGCCAGCAGCTCATACAGGGACCATGGGGCTTTCTTT.

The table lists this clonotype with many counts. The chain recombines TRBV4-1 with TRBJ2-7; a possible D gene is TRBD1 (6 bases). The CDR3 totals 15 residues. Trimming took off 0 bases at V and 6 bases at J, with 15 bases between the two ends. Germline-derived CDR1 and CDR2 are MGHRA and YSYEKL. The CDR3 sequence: CASSQDWRWGLEQYF. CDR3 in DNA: TGCGCCAGCAGCCAAGATTGGAGGTGGGGGCTCGAGCAGTACTTC.